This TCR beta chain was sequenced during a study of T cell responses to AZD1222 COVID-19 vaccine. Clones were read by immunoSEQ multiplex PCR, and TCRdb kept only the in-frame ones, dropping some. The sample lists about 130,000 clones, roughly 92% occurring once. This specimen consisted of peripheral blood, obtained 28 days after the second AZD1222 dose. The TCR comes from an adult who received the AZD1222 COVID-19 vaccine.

CDR3 DNA: TGCAGTGCTAGTAAGGACACTGAAGCTTTCTTT. It translates to CSASKDTEAFF. This sequence joins TRBV20-1 and TRBJ1-1, with no clear D. The V and J ends lost 3 bases and 3 bases respectively, with 5 bases between them. This CDR3 has 11 residues. CDR1 and CDR2 from the germline V gene are DFQATT and SNEGSKA (reference sequence).